The 14 T cell receptor beta chains listed next were all sequenced from one sample in a study of molecular identifiers for immune sequencing clone quantification. TCRdb reanalysed the PCR reads using MiXCR and keeps one entry per CDR3 protein. This table holds around 460,000 distinct CDR3 sequences, about 25% found once. Sequenced: naive CD8+ T cells from blood, with Jurkat cell RNA spiked in. Subset denoted: FACS-sorted CD8+CD4-CCR7+CD45RA+ naive T cells. The source is a human donor in good health. Some libraries in this study had Jurkat cell RNA spiked in.

This clonotype was picked up many times. V gene TRBV11-2 combines with J gene TRBJ2-5; tentative D call: TRBD1 (6 bases). The CDR3 totals 15 residues. The ends were cut back, 5 bases at V and 4 bases at J, with 17 bases in the middle. Germline V lookup: CDR1 SGHAT, CDR2 FQNNGV. The CDR3 region has the DNA TGTGCCAGCAGCAGTCCAGGGGCGCTCTCAGAGACCCAGTACTTC. Amino acid sequence: CASSSPGALSETQYF.

This clonotype was counted many times. The rearrangement links TRBV7-2 to TRBJ2-7; a possible D gene is TRBD2 (6 bases). Germline V gene lookup returns CDR1 SGHTA and CDR2 FQGNSA. This CDR3 contains 12 residues. Trimming took 8 bases from V and 4 from J, leaving 12 bases between them. CDR3 in DNA: TGTGCCAGCGCGGGGACGGTATACGAGCAGTACTTC. Translation: CASAGTVYEQYF.

V gene TRBV7-2 combines with J gene TRBJ1-3; tentatively, D is TRBD1 (5 bases). CDR3 length: 15 residues. CDR1 and CDR2 (germline): SGHTA, FQGNSA. The V end was cut by 6 bases, the J end by 0 bases, with 12 bases between. CDR3 sequence (DNA): TGTGCCAGCAGTTCCGACGGGGGCTCTGGAAACACCATATATTTT. It specifies CASSSDGGSGNTIYF.

This clonotype was picked up many times. V is TRBV6-5 and J is TRBJ2-3; TRBD1 or TRBD2 may be the D gene (5 bases each). The length of the CDR3 is 15 residues. The V end lost 6 bases, the J end lost 0 bases, and 13 bases lay between the germline ends. Germline CDR1 MNHEY, CDR2 SVGAGI. CDR3: CASSLPGGSTDTQYF. As DNA, the CDR3 is TGTGCCAGCAGCCTTCCTGGGGGAAGCACAGATACGCAGTATTTT.

The chain uses TRBV11-3 and TRBJ2-3; a possible D gene is TRBD1 (5 bases). Between the trimmed V and J ends, which lost 5 bases and 3 bases, there was a span of 18 bases. Germline CDR1 is SGHNT and CDR2 is YENEEA. The CDR3 is 16 residues long. The CDR3 coding sequence is TGTGCCAGCAGCGTAGGGGCAGGATTACTTACAGATACGCAGTATTTT. Its protein is CASSVGAGLLTDTQYF.

This clonotype has a handful of counts. This chain's CDR3 is CASRTRGTRYSADTQYF. Here the CDR3 DNA reads TGTGCCAGTAGGACGAGGGGGACTAGGTATAGCGCAGATACGCAGTATTTT. The chain uses TRBV19 and TRBJ2-3; 8 nucleotides line up with TRBD2. The CDR3 has 17 residues. V shed 6 bases and J 4 bases; nucleotides not matched to a gene: 15. Germline lookup yields CDR1 LNHDA and CDR2 SQIVND (reference sequence).

The chain links TRBV24-1 to TRBJ2-7, with 7 nucleotides matching TRBD2. The ends lost 7 bases at V and 5 bases at J; junction bases unmatched: 1. Germline CDR1 KGHDR, CDR2 SFDVKD. This CDR3 contains 11 residues. CDR3 in amino acids: CATRSGNEQYF. The CDR3 region has the DNA TGTGCCACCAGAAGCGGGAACGAGCAGTACTTC.

This chain links TRBV20-1 with TRBJ2-7; 9 bases line up with TRBD2. The length of the CDR3 is 14 residues. CDR1 is DFQATT and CDR2 is SNEGSKA in the germline V gene (reference sequence). V lost 3 bases and J lost 3; bases outside the gene matches: 6. The CDR3 loop is CSASLIAGDYEQYF. CDR3 nucleotides: TGCAGTGCTAGTCTTATAGCGGGAGACTACGAGCAGTACTTC.

This clonotype was found a few times. The chain couples TRBV30 to TRBJ2-7; no clear D. The CDR3 runs to 11 residues. Looked up from germline, CDR1 is GTSNPN and CDR2 is SVGIG (reference sequence). The ends were cut back, 3 bases at V and 3 bases at J, with 6 bases in the middle. DNA for the CDR3: TGTGCCTGGAGACTGAGCTACGAGCAGTACTTC. Its protein is CAWRLSYEQYF.

The V and J genes are TRBV19 and TRBJ1-4, with a tentative D call TRBD1 (5 bases). The V end lost 6 bases, the J end lost 5 bases, and 13 bases lay between the germline ends. The germline V gene encodes CDR1 LNHDA and CDR2 SQIVND (reference sequence). CDR3 length equals 14 residues. The CDR3 nucleotides are TGTGCCAGTAGCCAAGGGGTGTTGAATGAAAAACTGTTTTTT. This encodes CASSQGVLNEKLFF.

This clonotype was recorded a few times. Written as DNA, the CDR3 is TGTGCCAGCAGCCGAGCCACAGGGTACGAGCAGTACTTC. It is translated as CASSRATGYEQYF. The J gene is TRBJ2-7, the V gene TRBV14; maybe TRBD1 (6 bases). Germline CDR1 reads SGHDN; CDR2 reads FVKESK. The V end lost 4 bases, the J end lost 4 bases, and 11 bases lay between the germline ends. The CDR3 has 13 residues.

This clonotype was detected many times. Here the CDR3 reads CAWGTGINEKLFF. The CDR3 DNA reads TGTGCCTGGGGGACAGGGATTAATGAAAAACTGTTTTTT. The J gene is TRBJ1-4, the V gene TRBV30; TRBD1 agrees at 9 bases. V shed 5 bases, J shed 4 bases, and the junction held 2 bases outside the gene matches. CDR3 length equals 13 residues. Germline CDR1 reads GTSNPN; CDR2 reads SVGIG (reference sequence).

This clonotype was detected a few times. The J gene is TRBJ2-7, the V gene TRBV19; D perhaps matches TRBD1 (5 bases). Per germline, CDR1 LNHDA and CDR2 SQIVND (reference sequence). The V gene lost 5 bases and the J gene lost 3 bases, with 11 bases spanning the gap. The CDR3 has 13 residues. The CDR3 DNA reads as TGTGCCAGTAGTTGGGGCGCCTTCTACGAGCAGTACTTC. This encodes CASSWGAFYEQYF.

On this clonotype itself: Its ends do not fully match the called genes, so a read error is possible. The genes are TRBV7-9 and TRBJ2-5; D is unclear. There are 13 residues in the CDR3. From germline, CDR1 is SEHNR and CDR2 FQNEAQ (reference sequence). CDR3 nucleotide sequence: TGTGCCAGCAGCTTAGTCCTGAGAGAGCCCCAGTACTTC. Translated, it gives CASSLVLREPQYF. Looking up the rest from reference TRBV7-9 and TRBJ2-5 gives the full variable domain: DTGVSQNPRHKITKRGQNVTFRCDPISEHNRLYWYRQTLGQGPEFLTYFQNEAQLEKSRLLSDRFSAERPKGSFSTLEIQRTEQGDSAMYLCASSLVLREPQYFGPGTRLLVL.